The next 8 T cell receptor beta chains were all read from a single sample in a study of blood T cell repertoires in COVID-19. Clones were sequenced by immunoSEQ multiplex PCR, and TCRdb holds only the in-frame ones, with some missing. In the table there are approximately 110,000 clones, more than 80% of which are singletons. The sample comprised peripheral blood. The receptors here all came from a woman aged 80 or older with COVID-19, enrolled during active disease.

Only one count was recorded for this clone. The chain recombines TRBV7-8 with TRBJ1-5; TRBD1 aligns across 8 bases. Germline values: CDR1 SGHVS, CDR2 FQNEAQ. CDR3 length: 16 amino acids. The junction had 9 bases not matched to a gene; V was cut back by 6 bases and J by 2 bases. CDR3 nucleotide sequence: TGTGCCAGCAGTCAAATGACAGGGGCGGGCAATCAGCCCCAGCATTTT. Protein product: CASSQMTGAGNQPQHF.

The rearrangement joins TRBV29-1 to TRBJ2-1, with a weak D call TRBD2 (6 bases). Trimming shortened V by 5 bases and J by 6 bases, and 14 bases separated the two germline ends. Germline V CDR1 and CDR2: SQVTM, ANQGSEA. The CDR3 spans 13 residues. The CDR3 nucleotides read TGCAGCGTTTCGGTTGGGGGAGGCAATGAGCAGTTCTTC. It yields the protein CSVSVGGGNEQFF.

V gene TRBV7-2 combines with J gene TRBJ2-7; 10 bases are shared with TRBD1. Germline V gives CDR1 SGHTA, CDR2 FQGNSA. CDR3 length: 14 amino acids. V dropped 3 bases and J dropped 2; count of bases not matched to a gene: 1. CDR3: CASSLGTGAYEQYF. In DNA, the CDR3 is TGTGCCAGCAGCTTGGGGACAGGGGCCTACGAGCAGTACTTC.

The V call is TRBV4-3, the J call TRBJ1-4, with 9 bases identical to TRBD1. Losses at the gene ends were 1 base for V and 9 bases for J; bases not matched to a gene: 6. From germline, CDR1 is LGHNA and CDR2 YSLEER. The CDR3 totals 15 residues. The CDR3 here is CASSQANGQGQKLFF. The CDR3 DNA follows: TGCGCCAGCAGCCAAGCAAACGGACAGGGGCAAAAACTGTTTTTT.

Remarks on this clone: A read error may produce the germline difference seen at one junction end. This chain uses TRBV7-9 with TRBJ2-3; 14 bases line up with TRBD2. CDR1 and CDR2 from the germline V gene are SEHNR and FQNEAQ (reference sequence). The CDR3 runs to 17 residues. CDR3 residues: CASRLAGTSGRGGTQYF. The CDR3 nucleotides are TGTGCCAGCAGATTAGCCGGGACTAGCGGGAGAGGGGGTACGCAGTATTTT.

The rearrangement joins TRBV27 to TRBJ2-7, with a tentative D call TRBD1 (6 bases). Trimming cost V 6 bases and J 4 bases, with 19 bases left between them. This CDR3 has 15 amino acids. Germline V lookup: CDR1 MNHEY, CDR2 SMNVEV (reference sequence). DNA of the CDR3: TGTGCCAGCAGAAGGACAGAGTACCCTTCTTACGAGCAGTACTTC. Amino acid sequence: CASRRTEYPSYEQYF.

The chain is built from TRBV7-9 and TRBJ2-3; D unresolved. The CDR3 has 14 amino acids. CDR1 and CDR2 from the germline V gene are SEHNR and FQNEAQ (reference sequence). V was clipped by 2 bases and J by 4 bases, with 10 bases between them. The CDR3 reads CASSLYTGPDTQYF. DNA for the CDR3: TGTGCCAGCAGCTTATATACGGGTCCAGATACGCAGTATTTT.

The genes are TRBV18 and TRBJ2-7, with D unresolved. V was pared by 4 bases and J by 3 bases, with 10 bases between. Germline V gene lookup returns CDR1 KGHSH and CDR2 LQKENI. The CDR3 is 13 amino acids. For the CDR3, the DNA is TGTGCCAGCTCACTCACAGCAAACTACGAGCAGTACTTC. This gives the protein CASSLTANYEQYF.